The 5 T cell receptor beta chains given below trace back to one sample, sequenced in a study of CD8+CD57+ T cells in acquired aplastic anemia. Investigators profiled TCR beta VDJ and CDR3 from genomic DNA template. TCRdb redid the calling of the reads with MiXCR, one entry per CDR3 protein. The sample has nearly 60,000 distinct CDR3 sequences, 57% seen once. The authors sequenced patients whose flow cytometry had shown CD8+CD57+ cell expansion. The sample comprised sorted CD4+, CD8+, or CD8+CD57+ T cells (not recorded which) from PBMCs. The receptors stem from a human donor with aplastic anemia.

The sample holds many counts of this clonotype. The V call is TRBV9, the J call TRBJ1-1; the D gene is possibly TRBD1 (5 bases). CDR1 SGDLS and CDR2 YYNGEE come from the germline V gene. V was shortened by 0 bases and J by 2 bases, with 11 bases between the two germline ends. The CDR3 is 15 residues long. The CDR3 loop is CASSVVRGVNTEAFF. As DNA, the CDR3 is TGTGCCAGCAGCGTAGTCCGGGGGGTTAACACTGAAGCTTTCTTT.

This clonotype showed up many times. This chain connects TRBV4-1 to TRBJ2-1, with 11 bases identical to TRBD2. CDR3 size: 17 residues. V was pared by 5 bases and J by 0 bases, with 6 bases of the junction left unmatched. Germline assignment: CDR1 MGHRA and CDR2 YSYEKL. For the CDR3, the DNA is TGCGCCAGCAGCTCCCGACTAGCGGGGCGCTCCTACAATGAGCAGTTCTTC. It specifies CASSSRLAGRSYNEQFF.

The gene calls are TRBV11-2 and TRBJ2-1; weak D call: TRBD1 (6 bases). V lost 1 base to trimming and J lost 5 bases, with 12 bases between them. The CDR3 runs to 15 residues. Looked up from germline, CDR1 is SGHAT and CDR2 is FQNNGV. The CDR3 loop is CASSLGTEPHNEQFF. The CDR3 DNA sequence: TGTGCCAGCAGCTTAGGGACAGAGCCCCACAATGAGCAGTTCTTC.

This chain joins TRBV7-9 and TRBJ2-7; D call uncertain. Germline V gene lookup returns CDR1 SEHNR and CDR2 FQNEAQ (reference sequence). The CDR3 loop spans 14 amino acids. V was trimmed by 4 bases and J by 1 base, leaving 11 bases between them. As DNA, the CDR3 is TGTGCCAGCAGCTCGAGTTCCCAATCCTACGAGCAGTACTTC. It codes for CASSSSSQSYEQYF.

In its sample, this clonotype was seen many times. This chain uses TRBV9 with TRBJ1-1; 7 nucleotides line up with TRBD1. CDR1 is SGDLS and CDR2 is YYNGEE in the germline V gene. V shed 3 bases and J 1 base; nucleotides not matched to a gene: 3. This CDR3 is 14 amino acids long. In DNA form, the CDR3 reads TGTGCCAGCAGCGGAGGGGGCTCGAACACTGAAGCTTTCTTT. The encoded protein is CASSGGGSNTEAFF.